Each of the 6 T cell receptor beta chains below was sequenced from the same sample in a study of cytomegalovirus exposure and HLA in healthy donors. It was with 60 Vbeta and 13 Jbeta primers that the PCR ran. Using immunoSEQ multiplex PCR, the repertoire was profiled, and TCRdb retains in-frame clones only, with some absent. The sample lists 150,000 to 200,000 clones, approximately 82% occurring once. Source material: PBMCs. The receptors shown here come from a young woman in good health and CMV-seropositive.

This chain links TRBV6-1 with TRBJ2-3; D is unclear. The V gene's germline CDR1 is MNHNS and CDR2 SASEGT. V was clipped by 0 bases and J by 2 bases, with 9 bases between them. This CDR3 contains 15 residues. The chain's CDR3 is CASSEASFVTDTQYF. DNA of the CDR3: TGTGCCAGCAGTGAAGCGAGTTTTGTCACAGATACGCAGTATTTT.

This clone was observed a few times. The rearrangement links TRBV6-4 to TRBJ2-3; TRBD2 matches 10 bases. The germline V gene encodes CDR1 MRHNA and CDR2 SNTAGT. Trimming cost V 2 bases and J 4 bases; bases outside gene matches: 6. The CDR3 is made up of 16 amino acids. The CDR3 spells CASSDGLAGGADTQYF. Here the CDR3 DNA reads TGTGCCAGCAGTGACGGGTTAGCGGGGGGTGCAGATACGCAGTATTTT.

This clone has a single count. The V gene is TRBV7-9, the J gene TRBJ2-3, with a tentative D call TRBD2 (5 bases). This CDR3 comprises 14 residues. Per germline, CDR1 SEHNR and CDR2 FQNEAQ (reference sequence). V shed 2 bases and J shed 4 bases, with 10 bases lying between them. The chain's CDR3 is CASSLSGISDTQYF. Written as DNA, the CDR3 is TGTGCCAGCAGCTTAAGCGGCATCTCAGATACGCAGTATTTT.

V and J are TRBV19 and TRBJ1-2, with 8 positions matching TRBD1. This CDR3 has 14 amino acids. V lost 3 bases, J lost 8 bases, and 8 bases stayed unmatched. Germline V gives CDR1 LNHDA, CDR2 SQIVND (reference sequence). CDR3 sequence: CASSIGTGGSGYTF. DNA for the CDR3: TGTGCCAGTAGTATTGGTACAGGGGGAAGCGGCTACACCTTC. The complete variable domain, with remaining parts taken from reference TRBV19 and TRBJ1-2, reads DGGITQSPKYLFRKEGQNVTLSCEQNLNHDAMYWYRQDPGQGLRLIYYSQIVNDFQKGDIAEGYSVSREKKESFPLTVTSAQKNPTAFYLCASSIGTGGSGYTFGSGTRLTVV.

The chain is built from TRBV11-2 and TRBJ2-5; 12 nucleotides line up with TRBD2. The CDR3 length is 16 residues. The germline CDR1 and CDR2 sequences are SGHAT and FQNNGV. V was clipped by 5 bases and J by 0 bases; unmatched bases: 4. CDR3 DNA: TGTGCCAGCAGCGGACGGACTAGCGGGGACCAAGAGACCCAGTACTTC. Encoded protein: CASSGRTSGDQETQYF.

This clone was recorded a few times. Other DNA sequences in this sample translate to the same CDR3. V and J are TRBV18 and TRBJ1-1, with TRBD1 identical over 7 bases. Per the germline V gene, CDR1 is KGHSH and CDR2 is LQKENI. The V and J ends lost 6 bases and 1 base, in that order; junction bases with no gene match: 11. The CDR3 loop spans 16 amino acids. CDR3 loop: CASSPETGIGNTEAFF. The CDR3, as DNA: TGTGCCAGCTCGCCAGAGACAGGGATTGGGAACACTGAAGCTTTCTTT.